These 25 T cell receptor beta chains were all obtained from the same sample, sequenced in a study of breast tumors, draining lymph nodes, adjacent tissues (TCRdb year 2016). The method was multiplex PCR. The run used an Illumina HiSeq 2000. In TCRdb, the public reads were trimmed at Q25 with fastp and aligned with MiXCR, with productive beta chains retained. Here each entry gathers all rows of one CDR3 protein and keeps the most common genes and DNA. The sample yields approximately 19,000 distinct CDR3 sequences; roughly 50% were counted once. The top ten clones comprise less than 9.5% of the sample. The specimen sequenced was breast tumor tissue. Every receptor here comes from a female donor with breast cancer. Some clones in this sample may be carry-over from other donors' samples.

About this clonotype: This may arise from a read error, as a much more abundant clone is one base away. The chain joins TRBV20-1 to TRBJ2-7; 9 bases align to TRBD2. V lost 0 bases, J lost 2 bases, and 5 bases stayed unmatched. The germline V gene encodes CDR1 DFQATT and CDR2 SNEGSKA (reference sequence). The CDR3 runs 15 residues. For the CDR3, the DNA is TGCAGTGCTAGAGATCTAGCGGGGAGGGCCTACGAGCAGTACTTC. Residues: CSARDLAGRAYEQYF.

This clonotype was seen at least ten times. The chain couples TRBV29-1 to TRBJ2-1; 8 nucleotides match TRBD1. Germline-derived CDR1 and CDR2 are SQVTM and ANQGSEA. The CDR3 totals 15 residues. CDR3 region: CGTPRPGQDYNEQFF. CDR3 sequence (DNA): TGCGGCACCCCCCGACCGGGACAGGATTACAATGAGCAGTTCTTC.

This clonotype was observed a single time. The chain links TRBV5-1 to TRBJ2-1; D is unresolved. Germline V gene data show CDR1 as SGHRS and CDR2 as YFSETQ. The CDR3 extends over 15 amino acids. V lost 2 bases and J lost 4, with 13 bases in between. CDR3 residues: CASSFVQRAYNEQFF. The CDR3 DNA is TGCGCCAGCAGCTTTGTCCAAAGGGCGTACAATGAGCAGTTCTTC.

This clonotype has just a few counts. The chain uses TRBV18 and TRBJ1-1; the match to TRBD1 covers 8 bases. CDR3 length equals 14 residues. Germline CDR1 KGHSH, CDR2 LQKENI. With V trimmed by 0 bases and J by 11 bases, 8 bases remained unmatched. CDR3 sequence: CASSPPGQGAKAFF. For the CDR3, the DNA is TGTGCCAGCTCACCACCGGGGCAGGGGGCAAAGGCTTTCTTT.

V is TRBV19 and J is TRBJ2-5, with 10 nucleotides matching TRBD2. Germline V CDR1 and CDR2: LNHDA, SQIVND (reference sequence). The CDR3 consists of 15 residues. J gave up 2 bases and V 10 bases, and 10 bases lay outside the gene matches. The CDR3 DNA reads as TGTGCCACAAACACCCGGGGACTAGCGCAAGAGACCCAGTACTTC. Amino acids: CATNTRGLAQETQYF.

The J gene is TRBJ1-3, the V gene TRBV20-1; 7 bases match TRBD1. The trim removed 3 bases at V and 0 bases at J, leaving 8 bases unmatched. CDR1 and CDR2 from the germline V gene are DFQATT and SNEGSKA (reference sequence). CDR3 length: 16 residues. CDR3 protein: CSARTGRLCSGNTIYF. DNA of the CDR3: TGCAGTGCTAGGACAGGGAGGCTGTGCTCTGGAAACACCATATATTTT.

This chain connects TRBV29-1 to TRBJ1-2, with TRBD1 as a possible D gene (6 bases). This CDR3 comprises 13 residues. Germline CDR1 and CDR2: SQVTM and ANQGSEA. V dropped 7 bases and J dropped 3 bases, with 15 bases sitting between them. The CDR3 protein is CSGKQGEDYGYTF. The DNA of the CDR3 is TGCAGCGGTAAACAGGGCGAGGACTATGGCTACACCTTC. Variable domain in full (rest from reference TRBV29-1 and TRBJ1-2): SAVISQKPSRDICQRGTSLTIQCQVDSQVTMMFWYRQQPGQSLTLIATANQGSEATYESGFVIDKFPISRPNLTFSTLTVSNMSPEDSSIYLCSGKQGEDYGYTFGSGTRLTVV.

This clonotype came up many times. The rearrangement joins TRBV7-2 to TRBJ2-1; TRBD2 is a possible D gene (6 bases). This CDR3 spans 16 amino acids. CDR1 SGHTA and CDR2 FQGNSA come from the germline V gene. V was clipped by 5 bases and J by 2 bases, with 16 bases between them. Written as DNA, the CDR3 is TGTGCCAGCAGCCCGGCCGGTCGGGGGACCTACAATGAGCAGTTCTTC. This codes for CASSPAGRGTYNEQFF.

This clonotype has ten or more counts. A read error is possible here, since a much larger clone lies one base away. This chain links TRBV12-5 with TRBJ2-1; 9 bases line up with TRBD2. This CDR3 spans 14 amino acids. Germline-derived CDR1 and CDR2 are LGHNT and FRNRAP. Unmatched junction bases numbered 6, after V lost 3 bases and J lost 9 bases. CDR3 protein: CASGFTSGFVEQFF. The CDR3 nucleotides are TGTGCTAGTGGTTTCACTAGCGGGTTCGTTGAGCAGTTCTTC. The whole variable domain, filled in from reference TRBV12-5 and TRBJ2-1, reads DARVTQTPRHKVTEMGQEVTMRCQPILGHNTVFWYRQTMMQGLELLAYFRNRAPLDDSGMPKDRFSAEMPDATLATLKIQPSEPRDSAVYFCASGFTSGFVEQFFGPGTRLTVL.

This clonotype was counted ten times or more. This clone may be a read error of a much larger clone one base away. The J gene is TRBJ2-7, the V gene TRBV12-3 or TRBV12-4; a weak D match, TRBD2 (5 bases). The CDR3 covers 14 residues. V was pared by 3 bases and J by 2 bases, with 11 bases between. The CDR3 coding sequence is TGTGCCAGCAGTTTCTCGGGGTACACCTACGAGCAGTACTTC. Protein product: CASSFSGYTYEQYF.

This clonotype came up once. The chain recombines TRBV10-3 with TRBJ1-5; D is ambiguous. The V gene's germline CDR1 is ENHRY and CDR2 SYGVKD. The CDR3 consists of 15 residues. V was pared by 0 bases and J by 5 bases, with 11 bases between. CDR3 loop: CAISESELADQPQHF. The CDR3 coding sequence is TGTGCCATCAGTGAGTCTGAGCTAGCTGATCAGCCCCAGCATTTT.

This clonotype was detected many times. The J gene is TRBJ2-5, the V gene TRBV12-3 or TRBV12-4; D perhaps matches TRBD1 (7 bases). The CDR3 totals 14 residues. Deletions cut 2 bases from V and 5 bases from J, with 12 bases between. The DNA of the CDR3 is TGTGCCAGCAGTTTATCAGGGGGGCTCGAGACCCAGTACTTC. Translated: CASSLSGGLETQYF.

The rearrangement joins TRBV7-3 to TRBJ1-5, with D perhaps matching TRBD1 (6 bases). CDR3 length: 14 amino acids. V gave up 3 bases and J gave up 7 bases, with 13 bases separating them. CDR1 is SGHTA and CDR2 is FQGTGA in the germline V gene. The CDR3 loop reads CASSFTGGGQPQHF. In DNA, the CDR3 is TGTGCCAGCAGCTTTACGGGGGGCGGACAGCCCCAGCATTTT.

This clonotype was recorded only once. The chain couples TRBV24-1 to TRBJ2-5; D uncertain. The CDR3 extends over 13 amino acids. Germline CDR1 is KGHDR and CDR2 is SFDVKD. The germline V and J ends were trimmed by 4 bases and 0 bases, with 5 bases remaining between them. This CDR3 reads CATSEGNQETQYF. The CDR3 DNA follows: TGTGCCACCAGTGAAGGGAACCAAGAGACCCAGTACTTC.

This chain links TRBV7-3 with TRBJ2-7; 7 bases are shared with TRBD2. The CDR3 covers 14 residues. Germline V gene lookup returns CDR1 SGHTA and CDR2 FQGTGA. Trimming cost V 11 bases and J 6 bases; bases outside gene matches: 16. In DNA form, the CDR3 reads TGTGCCCCCAAGCAATGGGGGGGAGACTTCGAGCAGTACTTC. It specifies CAPKQWGGDFEQYF.

This clonotype came up many times. CDR3 nucleotides: TGTGCCAGCACCCTCCCGGGACTGACTAAAGCTTTCTTT. It translates to CASTLPGLTKAFF. The V gene is TRBV2, the J gene TRBJ1-1; perhaps TRBD1 as D (5 bases). The CDR3 is 13 residues long. V lost 7 bases and J lost 9, with 18 bases in between. Germline V lookup: CDR1 SNHLY, CDR2 FYNNEI. Full variable domain (remainder filled in from reference TRBV2 and TRBJ1-1): EPEVTQTPSHQVTQMGQEVILRCVPISNHLYFYWYRQILGQKVEFLVSFYNNEISEKSEIFDDQFSVERPDGSNFTLKIRSTKLEDSAMYFCASTLPGLTKAFFGQGTRLTVV.

The V call is TRBV5-4, the J call TRBJ2-3, with 14 bases that match TRBD2. The length of the CDR3 is 16 residues. The ends lost 5 bases at V and 8 bases at J; junction bases unmatched: 10. CDR1 SGHNT and CDR2 YYREEE come from the germline V gene (reference sequence). CDR3 in amino acids: CASRGRLAGGPGTQYF. CDR3 coding DNA: TGTGCCAGCAGGGGTAGACTAGCGGGAGGGCCGGGTACGCAGTATTTT.

This chain links TRBV11-2 with TRBJ1-1; 7 bases are a match to TRBD1. Germline V CDR1 and CDR2: SGHAT, FQNNGV. The length of the CDR3 is 15 residues. V dropped 0 bases and J dropped 4; count of bases not matched to a gene: 5. CDR3: CASSLDGGGSTEAFF. The CDR3 DNA reads as TGTGCCAGCAGCTTAGATGGAGGGGGCAGCACTGAAGCTTTCTTT.

V usage is TRBV7-9 and J usage is TRBJ2-7; TRBD1 agrees at 12 bases. After removal of 5 bases from V and 6 bases from J, the junction contained 2 bases not matched to a gene. This CDR3 is built from 13 residues. Germline assignment: CDR1 SEHNR and CDR2 FQNEAQ (reference sequence). CDR3 nucleotide sequence: TGTGCCAGCAGCCGGGACAGGGGGCTCGAGCAGTACTTC. Encoded protein: CASSRDRGLEQYF.

This clonotype was detected ten times or more. The chain combines TRBV6-5 with TRBJ1-1, with 7 bases identical to TRBD1. J lost 2 bases, V lost 2 bases, and 8 bases had no gene match. The CDR3 is 16 amino acids. Germline CDR1 reads MNHEY; CDR2 reads SVGAGI. The CDR3 DNA sequence: TGTGCCAGCAGTTACGTAACTACAGGGGTAAACACTGAAGCTTTCTTT. This translates into CASSYVTTGVNTEAFF.

The chain combines TRBV7-2 with TRBJ2-7; 15 bases are shared with TRBD2. CDR1 SGHTA and CDR2 FQGNSA come from the germline V gene. CDR3 length equals 16 residues. V trimming: 1 base; J trimming: 7 bases; junction bases outside the gene matches: 5. The CDR3 loop reads CASSLGGLAGGREQYF. The CDR3 region has the DNA TGTGCCAGCAGCTTAGGGGGACTAGCGGGAGGTAGGGAGCAGTACTTC. The whole variable domain, remainder taken from reference TRBV7-2 and TRBJ2-7, is GAGVSQSPSNKVTEKGKDVELRCDPISGHTALYWYRQSLGQGLEFLIYFQGNSAPDKSGLPSDRFSAERTGGSVSTLTIQRTQQEDSAVYLCASSLGGLAGGREQYFGPGTRLTVT.

This chain joins TRBV10-2 and TRBJ2-3; 12 nucleotides align to TRBD2. The CDR3 runs 14 residues. The germline CDR1 and CDR2 sequences are WSHSY and SAAADI. J gave up 4 bases and V 6 bases, and 2 bases lay outside the gene matches. The CDR3 reads CASRPSGRADTQYF. CDR3 sequence (DNA): TGCGCCAGCAGACCTAGCGGGAGGGCAGATACGCAGTATTTT.

The genes are TRBV12-3 or TRBV12-4 and TRBJ1-5; D gene uncertain. V lost 3 bases and J lost 5, with 8 bases in between. The CDR3 has 13 amino acids. The CDR3 here is CASSFTPHQPQHF. CDR3 DNA: TGTGCCAGCAGTTTCACCCCCCATCAGCCCCAGCATTTT.

This clonotype was seen a handful of times. The rearrangement uses TRBV10-3 and TRBJ2-5, with 7 bases fitting TRBD2. The CDR3 covers 14 residues. V gave up 3 bases and J gave up 6 bases; unmatched junction bases: 7. Germline values: CDR1 ENHRY, CDR2 SYGVKD. Here the CDR3 reads CAISDGLGVKTQYF. The CDR3 DNA reads TGTGCCATCAGTGATGGACTAGGGGTAAAGACCCAGTACTTC.

This clonotype was recorded at least ten times. This chain links TRBV11-3 with TRBJ2-1; a possible D gene is TRBD1 (5 bases). CDR3 length equals 13 residues. V lost 6 bases and J lost 4, with 10 bases in between. Germline V gene data show CDR1 as SGHNT and CDR2 as YENEEA. The CDR3 region has the DNA TGTGCCAGCAGGTCAGGGTCTTACAATGAGCAGTTCTTC. This codes for CASRSGSYNEQFF. Full variable domain (missing parts from reference TRBV11-3 and TRBJ2-1): EAGVVQSPRYKIIEKKQPVAFWCNPISGHNTLYWYLQNLGQGPELLIRYENEEAVDDSQLPKDRFSAERLKGVDSTLKIQPAELGDSAVYLCASRSGSYNEQFFGPGTRLTVL.